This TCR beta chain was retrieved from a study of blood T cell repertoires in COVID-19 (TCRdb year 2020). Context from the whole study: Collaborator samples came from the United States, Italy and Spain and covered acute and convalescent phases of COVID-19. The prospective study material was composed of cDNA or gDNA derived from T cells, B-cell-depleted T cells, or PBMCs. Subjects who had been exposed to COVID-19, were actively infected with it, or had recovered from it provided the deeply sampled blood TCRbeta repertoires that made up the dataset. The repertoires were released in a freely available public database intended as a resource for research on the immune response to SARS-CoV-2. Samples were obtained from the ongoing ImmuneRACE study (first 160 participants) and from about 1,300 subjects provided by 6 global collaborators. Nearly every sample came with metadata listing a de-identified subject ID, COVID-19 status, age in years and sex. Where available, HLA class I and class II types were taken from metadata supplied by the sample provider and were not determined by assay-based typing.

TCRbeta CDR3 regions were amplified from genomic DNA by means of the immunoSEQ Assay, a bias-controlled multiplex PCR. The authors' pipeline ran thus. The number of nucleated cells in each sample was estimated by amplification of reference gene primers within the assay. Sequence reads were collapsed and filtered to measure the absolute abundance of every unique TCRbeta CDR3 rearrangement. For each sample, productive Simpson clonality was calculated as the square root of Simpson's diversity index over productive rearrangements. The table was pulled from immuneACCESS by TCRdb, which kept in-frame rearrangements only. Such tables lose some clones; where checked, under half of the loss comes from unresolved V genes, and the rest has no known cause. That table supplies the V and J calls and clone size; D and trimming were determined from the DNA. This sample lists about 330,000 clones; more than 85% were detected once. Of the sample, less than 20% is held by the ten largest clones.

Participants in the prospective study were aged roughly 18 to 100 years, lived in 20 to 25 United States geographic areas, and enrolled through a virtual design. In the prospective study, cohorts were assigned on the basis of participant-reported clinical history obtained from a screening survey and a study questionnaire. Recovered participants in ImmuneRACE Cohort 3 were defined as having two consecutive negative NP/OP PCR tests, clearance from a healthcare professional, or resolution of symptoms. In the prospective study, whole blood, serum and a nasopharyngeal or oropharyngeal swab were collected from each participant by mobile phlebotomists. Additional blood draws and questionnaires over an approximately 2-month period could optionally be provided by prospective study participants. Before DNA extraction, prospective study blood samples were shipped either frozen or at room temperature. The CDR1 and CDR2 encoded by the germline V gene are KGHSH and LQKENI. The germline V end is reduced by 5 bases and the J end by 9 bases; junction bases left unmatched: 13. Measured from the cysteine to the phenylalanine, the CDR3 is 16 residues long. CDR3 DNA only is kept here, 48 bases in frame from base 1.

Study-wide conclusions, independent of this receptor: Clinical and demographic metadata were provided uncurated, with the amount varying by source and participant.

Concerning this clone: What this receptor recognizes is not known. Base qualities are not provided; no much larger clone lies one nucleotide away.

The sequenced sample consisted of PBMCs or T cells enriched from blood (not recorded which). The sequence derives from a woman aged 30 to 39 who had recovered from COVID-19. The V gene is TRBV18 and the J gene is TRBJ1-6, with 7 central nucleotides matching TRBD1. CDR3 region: CASSKDRDRIASPLHF. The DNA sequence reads TGTGCCAGCTCAAAAGACAGGGACCGAATTGCTTCACCCCTCCACTTT.